This TCR beta chain was obtained from a study of early T cells in non-severe SARS-CoV-2 infection. Unique molecular identifier tags were affixed to discrete cDNA molecules. TCRdb re-analysed the 5' RACE reads in MiXCR, keeping a single row per CDR3 protein. Here the sample spans 25,000 to 40,000 distinct CDR3 sequences, 4% to 5% being singletons. CDR1 and CDR2 (germline): DFQATT, SNEGSKA (reference sequence). CDR3 length: 16 amino acids. The V gene end was trimmed by 1 base and the J gene end by 6 bases; junction bases not matched to a gene: 8. This clonotype was observed at least ten times. What was sequenced was whole blood. The receptor comes from an adult who was a healthcare worker with PCR-confirmed SARS-CoV-2 infection or an uninfected control (not recorded which). This sequence joins TRBV20-1 and TRBJ2-3; 12 bases fit TRBD2. As DNA, the CDR3 is TGCAGTGCTAGAGTCCTAGCGGGGGGGTACAGGGATACGCAGTATTTT. Protein product: CSARVLAGGYRDTQYF.